The rows below give T cell receptor beta chains drawn from one sample of a study of regulatory T cells in long-lasting Graves disease. Via MiXCR, TCRdb re-called the multiplex PCR reads, giving one row per CDR3 protein. The table records about 340,000 distinct CDR3 sequences, around 20% of them present only once. The specimen was peripheral blood mononuclear cells (PBMCs), collected when the disease was refractory, from a patient treated with antithyroid drugs. Source of these receptors: a female donor with Graves disease. Each CDR3 is given with its conserved first and last residue. A D gene is named only where the DNA matches it firmly. Expanded clones get a size class; other rows say once, few or many, or leave the size out.

TRBV16	few	TRBJ2-7	-	CASSQSLGQYF	TGTGCCAGCAGCCAAAGTCTGGGGCAGTACTTC
TRBV5-1	many	TRBJ1-2	-	CASSPMAGSSYGYTF	TGCGCCAGCAGCCCGATGGCAGGGAGTTCCTATGGCTACACCTTC
TRBV10-1	few	TRBJ2-7	-	CASSAGLEYEQYF	TGCGCCAGCAGCGCCGGACTGGAATACGAGCAGTACTTC
TRBV27	many	TRBJ1-2	-	CASSSRGWTTNYGYTF	TGTGCCAGCAGTTCTCGAGGGTGGACGACTAACTATGGCTACACCTTC
TRBV5-1	few	TRBJ2-3	-	CASSLDITDTQYF	TGCGCCAGCAGCTTGGACATCACAGATACGCAGTATTTT
TRBV4-1	-	TRBJ1-2	TRBD1	CASSHLTGKWKNGYTF	TGCGCCAGCAGCCACCTGACAGGGAAGTGGAAAAATGGCTACACCTTC
TRBV5-1	-	TRBJ2-7	-	CASSLPASYEQYF	TGCGCCAGCAGCTTGCCGGCTTCCTACGAGCAGTACTTC
TRBV28	many	TRBJ2-5	TRBD2	CASRPAGGETQYF	TGTGCCAGCAGGCCGGCGGGGGGAGAGACCCAGTACTTC
TRBV2	-	TRBJ2-3	TRBD2	CASSGGLAATDTQYF	TGTGCCAGCAGTGGTGGACTAGCGGCCACAGATACGCAGTATTTT
TRBV9	many	TRBJ2-7	-	CASSATDSFSYEQYF	TGTGCCAGCAGCGCGACGGACTCCTTCTCCTACGAGCAGTACTTC
TRBV6-1	-	TRBJ2-7	TRBD1	CASRVGQVTYEQYF	TGTGCCAGCAGAGTCGGACAGGTTACCTACGAGCAGTACTTC
TRBV7-8	many	TRBJ2-2	-	CASSLAAGGELFF	TGTGCCAGCAGCTTAGCGGCGGGCGGGGAGCTGTTTTTT
TRBV20-1	many	TRBJ1-6	-	CSARGANSPLHF	TGCAGTGCTAGGGGTGCTAATTCACCCCTCCACTTT
TRBV28	-	TRBJ1-5	-	CASSYDSHNQPQHF	TGTGCCAGCAGTTACGACTCCCACAATCAGCCCCAGCATTTT
TRBV9	-	TRBJ1-3	TRBD1	CASSVEAPDRGRGNTIYF	TGTGCCAGCAGCGTAGAAGCCCCGGACAGGGGACGTGGAAACACCATATATTTT
TRBV5-1	many	TRBJ1-6	-	CASSWGPRGLNNSPLHF	TGCGCCAGCAGCTGGGGCCCAAGGGGTTTGAATAATTCACCCCTCCACTTT
TRBV13	many	TRBJ2-7	-	CASSSGNYEQYF	TGTGCCAGCAGCTCCGGAAACTACGAGCAGTACTTC
TRBV4-1	-	TRBJ1-5	TRBD1	CASSQDLETGDVNQPQHF	TGCGCCAGCAGCCAAGATCTCGAGACAGGGGATGTGAATCAGCCCCAGCATTTT
TRBV12-3/TRBV12-4	many	TRBJ1-1	-	CASNEAGMNTEAFF	TGTGCCAGCAATGAGGCGGGTATGAACACTGAAGCTTTCTTT
TRBV2	-	TRBJ2-3	-	CASSEGGTVGDTQYF	TGTGCCAGCAGTGAAGGGGGAACAGTGGGAGATACGCAGTATTTT
TRBV18	many	TRBJ1-1	-	CASSPREGGTEAFF	TGTGCCAGCTCACCACGGGAAGGGGGCACTGAAGCTTTCTTT
TRBV7-2	many	TRBJ1-1	-	CASSLLGGAGDEAFF	TGTGCCAGCAGCTTATTAGGGGGAGCGGGGGATGAAGCTTTCTTT